This is a list of T cell receptor beta chains from one sample in a study of CD8 T cells in Susac syndrome. TCRdb re-called the immunoSEQ multiplex PCR reads with MiXCR, one entry per CDR3 protein. Among around 140,000 distinct CDR3 sequences listed, approximately 94% were seen once. Sample: CD4+ T cells from PBMCs. Receptor source: a human donor in good health. CDR3s include the opening cysteine and the closing phenylalanine or tryptophan. The order of the fields is J gene, D gene, V gene, CDR3 DNA, CDR3 protein. A D gene is named only where the DNA matches it firmly.

>TRBJ2-7|.|TRBV30
TGTGCCTGGAGCACCGGACTGTCGGGCGAGCAGTACTTC
CAWSTGLSGEQYF
>TRBJ1-1|.|TRBV30
TGTGCCTGGACAGGGGACTCGAGGGCTGAAGCTTTCTTT
CAWTGDSRAEAFF
>TRBJ2-1|.|TRBV7-9
TGTGCCAGCAGCTTACAGGGATTTTACAATGAGCAGTTCTTC
CASSLQGFYNEQFF
>TRBJ2-3|.|TRBV20-1
TGCAGTGTTACAGGGGGCGGGAGGGCCGCAACGCAGTATTTT
CSVTGGGRAATQYF
>TRBJ1-2|.|TRBV4-2
TGTGCCAGCAGCCAAGGGCCCCAGGGACGGCCCTCTTATGGCTACACCTTC
CASSQGPQGRPSYGYTF
>TRBJ2-7|TRBD2|TRBV9
TGTGCCAGCAGCGCGGCGGGAGCTCGCGAGCAGTACTTC
CASSAAGAREQYF
>TRBJ2-2|TRBD1|TRBV5-6
TGTGCCAGCAGCCCTAGGACAGGGGACACCGGGGAGCTGTTTTTT
CASSPRTGDTGELFF
>TRBJ2-5|TRBD1|TRBV5-4
TGTGCCAGCAGCACCCGGACAGGGGGCGCGAAAGAGACCCAGTACTTC
CASSTRTGGAKETQYF
>TRBJ2-2|.|TRBV19
TGTGCCAGCAAAACTCTGGCGGACACCGGGGAGCTGTTTTTT
CASKTLADTGELFF
>TRBJ2-7|TRBD1|TRBV19
TGTGCCAGTAGTGTTCCGGGACAGGGCGCCTACGAGCAGTACTTC
CASSVPGQGAYEQYF